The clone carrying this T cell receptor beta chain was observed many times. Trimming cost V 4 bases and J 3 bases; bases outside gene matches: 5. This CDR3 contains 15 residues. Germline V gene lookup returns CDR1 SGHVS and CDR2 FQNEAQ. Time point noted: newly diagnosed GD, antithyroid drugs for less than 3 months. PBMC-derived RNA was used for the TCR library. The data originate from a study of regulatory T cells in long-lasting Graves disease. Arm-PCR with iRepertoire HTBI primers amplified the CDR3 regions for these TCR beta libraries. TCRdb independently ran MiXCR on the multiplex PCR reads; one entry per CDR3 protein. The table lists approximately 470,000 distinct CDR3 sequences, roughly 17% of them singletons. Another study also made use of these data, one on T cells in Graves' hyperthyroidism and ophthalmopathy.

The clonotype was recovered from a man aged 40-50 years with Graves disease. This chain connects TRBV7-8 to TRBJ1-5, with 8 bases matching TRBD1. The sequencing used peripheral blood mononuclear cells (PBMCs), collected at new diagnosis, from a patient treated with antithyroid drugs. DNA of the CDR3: TGTGCCAGCAGCTCGGGACAGGCGGACAATCAGCCCCAGCATTTT. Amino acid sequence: CASSSGQADNQPQHF.